Sequencing of this T cell receptor beta chain was carried out in a study of cytomegalovirus exposure and HLA in healthy donors (dated 2017 in TCRdb). For context, the study as a whole: An earlier analysis of some 620 of the donors reported about 260 Gb of sequence data and about 120 million unique TCR beta sequences obtained from approximately 180 million T cells. An early release that covered around 590 HLA-typed donors contained around 300 gigabases of sequencing data and about 84 million unique TCR sequences. Of the 300 to 450 genotyped donors, over 70% fell in the genetic ancestry cluster associated with self-reported Caucasian donors. The study aimed to test whether cataloging public T cell receptors could reveal signatures of past pathogen exposure. The study profiled the T cell repertoires of 550 to 700 subjects by immunosequencing and related them to cytomegalovirus serostatus. Along with the 666-subject first cohort, a separate validation cohort of roughly 110 different subjects was used. High-throughput TCR immunosequencing, statistical association of individual TCRs with disease status, and machine learning were combined to predict cytomegalovirus infection status. In a later analysis, previously published TCR beta repertoires from roughly 710 donors were re-analyzed and high-resolution HLA genotyping was added so that TCR occurrence patterns could be studied. Rather than using new phenotypic data, the later analysis identified candidate immune exposures from TCR beta sequences and from how often those sequences occurred across donors. To decide whether each TCR beta V gene segment behaved as functional or pseudogenic, an earlier analysis of some 600 of the donors relied on high-throughput TCR beta sequencing. Donor age, sex, ethnicity and CMV serostatus were collected together with the repertoire data. Genome-wide SNP genotypes for about 65% of the roughly 700 donors were used in a later genetic analysis, which treated that subset as a discovery cohort. Every discovery cohort repertoire had been produced on one sequencing platform. Class I and class II HLA loci were covered by the typing at four-digit resolution. The number of typed donors differed by locus: about 629-630 for A, B, C, DRB1 and DQB1; some 500 for DQA1; 606 for DPA1; and about 450 for DPB1. Because of strong linkage in the cohort, roughly five DR-DQ haplotypes were treated as single units for association and clustering. Across about 370 genotyped donors of the cohort, an average of roughly 200,000 unique TCR beta nucleotide sequences per donor were sequenced, and 15% to 20% of those sequences were non-productive.

Overall study results and their limits: When HLA alleles, especially DR and DQ, strongly co-occurred, attributing TCR associations to individual alleles was difficult. CMV serostatus was the only immune exposure information available for the cohort. Presence/absence analyses assumed roughly uniform sequencing depth across donors, an assumption that may not hold. Because some donors lacked HLA typing at each locus, the association tests relied only on the typed subset. A cluster of highly shared sequence variants was judged likely to represent a technical artifact of the sequencing pipeline. Correlated functional status among segregating V segments might be attributable to linkage disequilibrium, but an unknown experimental factor could not be ruled out. At a false discovery rate of 0.05, a later analysis linked 16,951 TCR beta sequences to specific HLA alleles. Several of the top co-occurrence clusters appeared to be linked to parvovirus B19, influenza, CMV and Epstein-Barr virus, according to a later analysis. In a later analysis, most CMV-associated TCR beta chains were found to appear HLA-restricted, with HLA associations seemingly driven largely by CMV exposure. In a later analysis, HLA-associated TCR beta chains were found to be more clonally expanded and to have lower generation probabilities than equally common non-associated chains. The earlier analysis of a few hundred of the donors excluded roughly 16 rarely observed V segments, including chromosome 9 orphons, because counts were too low. A later analysis found that TCR association rates varied across HLA loci, with DRB1 alleles showing the most associated TCRs and HLA-C alleles the fewest. A further reported finding was that TCR beta sequences accurately predicted the HLA-A and HLA-B alleles for most subjects in the first cohort. In vitro tests confirmed that three of the cytomegalovirus-associated TCR beta chains recognize cytomegalovirus antigens. In this cohort, only TCR beta chains were sequenced, and detectable features were limited by the absence of alpha or paired-chain data. It was suggested by the authors that the approach could potentially be generalized to other disease states and immunological phenotypes. In both the original and validation cohorts, the classifier was reported to diagnose cytomegalovirus status with high specificity and sensitivity. Compared with the roughly 670-donor mean, donors in an Asian-associated ancestry cluster had fewer N-insertions in productive TCRs, according to a later genetic analysis. The study listed approximately 150 TCR beta chains as associated with cytomegalovirus. While some public TCRs were present in many individuals, most TCR sequences turned up only very rarely across donors. An earlier analysis of 587 of the donors showed that most TCR beta V segments appeared in productive rearrangements either about 87% or about 30% of the time, which broadly matched IMGT annotations. Some IMGT-functional V segments, including TRBV6-2 and TRBV6-3, could not be told apart with the 87-base-pair reads, so those segments were excluded. V-gene and J-gene trimming of TCR beta chains was associated with a missense DCLRE1C variant in a later genetic analysis, and the association was replicated in an independent cohort.

Points on this clone: This clone's antigen is unknown. Base qualities were left out, and no much larger clone turns up one base away.

The cohort was made up of hundreds of healthy bone marrow donors. Cohort members were all nominally healthy when sampled, although unrecorded immune exposures were likely present. The donor was CMV seropositive and was included in the group of some 290 seropositive cohort members. Each donor provided a peripheral blood sample, and peripheral blood mononuclear cells were used for TCR beta sequencing. Genomic DNA was extracted from the blood cell samples with the Qiagen DNeasy Blood Extraction Kit. The library came from the immunoSEQ multiplex PCR assay. For the multiplex PCR, a mixture combining 60 forward primers for TCR Vbeta segments and 13 reverse primers for TCR Jbeta segments was used. A multiplex PCR assay on genomic DNA amplified the CDR3 region of rearranged TCR beta genes. The amplified TCR beta libraries were sequenced on the Illumina HiSeq System as 87-base-pair reads. On the authors' methods: In a later analysis, tens of millions of unique TCR beta chains were counted across the roughly 610 repertoires, and around 10 million of these chains were shared by at least two donors. Raw reads were error-corrected and collapsed into unique sequences by a nearest-neighbor algorithm in which closely related sequences were merged to remove PCR and sequencing errors. To assign V, D and J gene segments, CDR3 sequences were aligned to IMGT reference sequences. For a sequence to be retained, at least a six-nucleotide match to both a V gene segment and a J gene segment was required. Rearrangements were called productive when the CDR3 lacked stop codons and stayed in frame with V and J; all others were non-productive. CDR3 was defined by IMGT convention, running from the second conserved V-encoded cysteine to the conserved J-encoded phenylalanine. In an earlier analysis of some 550 of the donors, sequences lacking an unambiguous match to a single V gene segment were excluded. In an earlier analysis of 500 to 750 of the donors, V segments were called functional above 56.7% productive rearrangements and were called segregating when the between-donor standard deviation exceeded 5%. A statistical classification framework was developed to diagnose cytomegalovirus status using the catalog of TCR beta chain sequences. V and J gene assignment, in a later analysis, came from comparing TCR nucleotide sequences with IMGT/GENE-DB human TR gene sequences. The TCRdist pipeline was used in a later analysis to assign CDR3 sequences and most-parsimonious VDJ recombination scenarios. A later analysis defined each TCR beta chain by its CDR3 amino acid sequence plus V-gene family, and excluded reads lacking a unique V-gene family. As a way to deal with suspected cross-contamination and a sequencing artifact, a later analysis dropped nearly 600 nucleotide sequences that were highly shared and had low generation probability. In a later analysis, a clonal expansion index was calculated for each public chain from normalized within-repertoire ranks of inferred template counts. In a later analysis, generation probabilities were computed using a VDJ recombination model fitted to out-of-frame rearrangements, and the results were checked against IGoR. In a later analysis, TCR-TCR, TCR-HLA and TCR-CMV co-occurrence was scored with hypergeometric tests, and a repertoire-size bias correction was applied to TCR pairs. To estimate false discovery rates, a later analysis permuted the HLA or CMV assignments 20 times. In a later analysis, co-occurring TCRs were grouped using DBSCAN, with TCRdist sequence similarity added in when clustering inside HLA-allele-positive subsets. Repertoires with fewer than 30,000 or more than 120,000 public chains, plus five repertoires with anomalous nucleotide sharing, were excluded from co-occurrence clustering. TCRdb limited this immuneACCESS table to in-frame rearrangements with V and J called. A share of clones is missing; checked studies link under half to unresolved V genes, and the rest is unexplained. V and J calls and clone size follow that table, whereas D and trimming were derived from the DNA. The sample table lists roughly 80,000 clones, roughly 76% of them with a count of one. The ten largest make up around 10% of the sample.

The germline V gene (reference sequence) supplies CDR1 LNHDA and CDR2 SQIVND. Including the terminal cysteine and phenylalanine, the CDR3 comprises 12 residues. CDR3 DNA is the only sequence kept; it has 36 bases, read in frame from the first base. Trimming at the junction amounts to 3 bases on V and 14 bases on J, and the germline ends lie 15 bases apart. The origin of this receptor is a male donor in good health and CMV-seropositive. The chain joins TRBV19 to TRBJ2-3; the D segment could be TRBD1, given 6 matching bases. The material sequenced was PBMCs. CDR3 region: CASSMEYRVLYF. The DNA sequence reads TGTGCCAGTAGTATGGAATACAGGGTGCTGTATTTT.